This T cell receptor beta chain was captured by sequencing in a study of blood T cell repertoires in COVID-19. Study in general: Spain, Italy and the United States supplied samples that represented acute and convalescent COVID-19. The cDNA or gDNA used as material had been derived from T cells, B-cell-depleted T cells, or PBMCs.

Authors' methods: Reference gene primers were amplified, and this amplification served to estimate nucleated cell counts. The protocol was immunoSEQ multiplex PCR, while the TCRdb copy is restricted to in-frame clones and leaves out a portion. The V and J calls and clone size were taken over from that table, and D and trimming were inferred from the DNA. The table records about 500,000 clones, less than 90% of them present only once. Enrolled during active infection, Seattle patients were then followed longitudinally. Sequenced input: peripheral blood. The receptor's source is a woman aged 45-59 years with COVID-19, enrolled during active disease.

The CDR3 region is CASRIWGPSYNEQFF. The CDR3 nucleotides read TGTGCCAGCAGAATTTGGGGGCCGAGCTACAATGAGCAGTTCTTC. The chain is built from TRBV21-1 and TRBJ2-1; TRBD1 was called by the table and not checked on the DNA. TRBV21-1 is flagged as a pseudogene. The CDR3 extends over 15 amino acids.